This T cell receptor (beta chain) was sequenced during a study of blood T cells in healthy people across ages. The study, taken as a whole, reports: As age increased, TCR beta diversity per million T cells fell in a roughly linear fashion. Observed TCR beta diversity showed a strong correlation with the percentage of naive T cells as measured by flow cytometry.

Germline V gene data show CDR1 as LGHDT and CDR2 as YNNKEL (reference sequence). The length of the CDR3 is 15 residues. This clonotype was seen more than once but under ten times. Its antigen remains unknown. Next came a second PCR, run for about 6 to 12 cycles, which used a sample-barcoded 5' primer along with a J-beta primer mix. TCRdb reanalysed the 5' RACE reads using MiXCR and keeps one entry per CDR3 protein. The sample has some 760,000 distinct CDR3 sequences, 20% to 30% seen once. The same data also went into a second study, on T cells of mothers and their children. In that study: Donation came from a few healthy Caucasian mothers together with their six children. Second-PCR amplification with M1S added sample barcodes and 2-4 random nucleotides.

Material: blood. The chain is built from TRBV3-1 and TRBJ2-1, with a weak D call TRBD1 (7 bases). The J call may not be correct, given that the DNA end is closer to TRBJ2-7. The receptor comes from a boy between 10 and 17 years old in good health. CDR3 nucleotide sequence: TGTGCCAGCAGCGTTTCTCTCAGGGGGGACTACGAGCAGTACTTC. Protein sequence: CASSVSLRGDYEQYF.